This record covers a single T cell receptor beta chain. Its antigen is not identified. Trimming removed 5 bases at V and 1 base at J, with 5 bases between. The length of the CDR3 is 12 residues. Germline CDR1 reads LNHDA; CDR2 reads SQIVND (reference sequence). This record comes from a study of T cell responses to AZD1222 COVID-19 vaccine. Study-wide findings and caveats: Compared with day 0, the breadth and depth of the Spike-specific TCR repertoire rose significantly after two doses of AZD1222.

The repertoire was sequenced with immunoSEQ multiplex PCR; TCRdb's copy has only in-frame clones and lacks some. This sample has about 80,000 clones, with 75% to 90% found just once. The rearrangement uses TRBV19 and TRBJ1-1; no firm D call. The sequences come from peripheral blood, collected 28 days after the second AZD1222 dose. This receptor was obtained from an adult who received the AZD1222 COVID-19 vaccine. CDR3 in DNA: TGTGCCAGTAGTTTTCCGAACACTGAAGCTTTCTTT. Amino acids: CASSFPNTEAFF.